These 8 T cell receptor beta chains came from one sample sequenced in a study of human T cells and chemical hapten exposure. The time point here: patch test 1, 2 weeks after DPC sensitization. Treatment indicated: therapeutic diphenylcyclopropenone sensitization with weekly scalp DPC. TCRdb re-analysed the RACE reads in MiXCR, keeping a single row per CDR3 protein. The sample records 150,000 to 200,000 distinct CDR3 sequences, approximately 20% being singletons. The sample was whole blood, taken in connection with sensitization to the hapten diphenylcyclopropenone (DPC). These TCRs come from a woman in her forties or fifties with alopecia areata. Some clones in this sample may be carry-over from other donors' samples.

V gene TRBV20-1 combines with J gene TRBJ2-1; TRBD1 agrees at 7 bases. V was clipped by 3 bases and J by 9 bases; unmatched bases: 11. The CDR3 spans 14 residues. Germline CDR1 and CDR2: DFQATT and SNEGSKA (reference sequence). CDR3 bases: TGCAGTGCTAGCCGGGACAGTGTGTTTGGTGAGCAGTTCTTC. Protein sequence: CSASRDSVFGEQFF.

This chain connects TRBV11-2 to TRBJ2-5; 12 nucleotides agree with TRBD2. Trimming took 1 base from V and 5 from J; bases not matched to a gene: 8. Germline-derived CDR1 and CDR2 are SGHAT and FQNNGV. The CDR3 sequence is 17 residues long. CDR3 in amino acids: CASSLGSSGRAVETQYF. CDR3 nucleotides: TGTGCCAGCAGCTTAGGGTCTAGCGGGAGGGCCGTGGAGACCCAGTACTTC.

This clonotype has just a few counts. The V gene is TRBV4-1, the J gene TRBJ2-1; TRBD2 matches at 10 bases. Unmatched junction bases numbered 9, after V lost 4 bases and J lost 6 bases. Germline CDR1 and CDR2: MGHRA and YSYEKL. The CDR3 loop spans 16 amino acids. The CDR3 bases are TGCGCCAGCAGCCCCAGTCCTAGCGGGAGCCCCAATGAGCAGTTCTTC. Translated: CASSPSPSGSPNEQFF.

The V and J genes are TRBV9 and TRBJ1-1; possible D gene TRBD1, 5 bases. Germline V gene lookup returns CDR1 SGDLS and CDR2 YYNGEE. CDR3 size: 16 residues. V lost 0 bases to trimming and J lost 3 bases, with 15 bases between them. The CDR3 loop reads CASSVASGSHDTEAFF. The CDR3 DNA is TGTGCCAGCAGCGTAGCGTCAGGGTCGCATGACACTGAAGCTTTCTTT. Combining the CDR3 with reference TRBV9 and TRBJ1-1 gives the whole variable domain DSGVTQTPKHLITATGQRVTLRCSPRSGDLSVYWYQQSLDQGLQFLIQYYNGEERAKGNILERFSAQQFPDLHSELNLSSLELGDSALYFCASSVASGSHDTEAFFGQGTRLTVV.

This sequence joins TRBV2 and TRBJ2-1; TRBD2 matches 14 bases. This CDR3 contains 16 residues. Germline CDR1 is SNHLY and CDR2 is FYNNEI. V lost 8 bases and J lost 4; bases outside the gene matches: 7. CDR3 DNA sequence: TGTGCCAGCTGGACTAGCGGGAGGTCCTCATACAATGAGCAGTTCTTC. Protein: CASWTSGRSSYNEQFF.

This clonotype was seen a few times. The rearrangement links TRBV7-9 to TRBJ2-3; no firm D call. Germline V gives CDR1 SEHNR, CDR2 FQNEAQ (reference sequence). Trimming left V 5 bases short and J 5 bases short, with 14 bases between. The length of the CDR3 is 14 residues. CDR3 DNA: TGTGCCAGCAGCCGCGAGGCCCTGGGAGATACGCAGTATTTT. Encoded protein: CASSREALGDTQYF.

This clonotype has a handful of counts. V gene TRBV10-3 combines with J gene TRBJ2-3; D is ambiguous. The CDR3 is made up of 13 amino acids. Germline CDR1 is ENHRY and CDR2 is SYGVKD. With 4 bases removed from V and 2 bases from J, the gap between germline ends came to 7 bases. For the CDR3, the DNA is TGTGCCATCAGTGGCAGAAACACAGATACGCAGTATTTT. Translated: CAISGRNTDTQYF.

V is TRBV5-1 and J is TRBJ2-5; TRBD2 agrees at 13 bases. After removal of 2 bases from V and 1 base from J, the junction contained 5 bases not matched to a gene. In germline, CDR1 is SGHRS, CDR2 YFSETQ. This CDR3 comprises 17 residues. For the CDR3, the DNA is TGCGCCAGCAGCTTAGGACTAGCGGGAGCCCTCCAAGAGACCCAGTACTTC. Its protein is CASSLGLAGALQETQYF.